This T cell receptor (beta chain) originates from a study of tumor-infiltrating lymphocytes in oesophageal squamous cell carcinoma. The CDR3 covers 14 residues. CDR1 is MNHNS, CDR2 SASEGT, per germline. This clonotype was detected many times. TCRdb called the PCR reads again in MiXCR, with one record for every CDR3 protein. Here the sample spans 20,000 to 25,000 distinct CDR3 sequences, around 35% being singletons. The V gene is TRBV6-1, the J gene TRBJ2-1; 10 bases are shared with TRBD1. The J call may be faulty, since TRBJ2-7 better matches the DNA end. The sample was esophageal tumor tissue. This TCR was sampled from a male donor with esophageal squamous cell carcinoma. The DNA of the CDR3 is TGTGCCAGCAGCGAGGACAGGGGGAATTCCGAGCAGTACTTC. This codes for CASSEDRGNSEQYF.